The 14 T cell receptor beta chains below were found in one sample sequenced in a study of siplizumab effects on memory and regulatory T cells (dated by TCRdb to about 2019). The library was generated by the immunoSEQ multiplex PCR assay. TCRdb obtained this table from immuneACCESS and retained in-frame rearrangements with V and J assigned. These tables miss some clones; where compared with another copy, unresolved V genes account for less than half of the shortfall, and the remainder is unexplained. This sample is represented by approximately 60,000 clones; about 80% of them were singletons. The ten top clones hold 0.4% to 0.5% of the sample. The sample taken for sequencing was memory CD4+ T cells sorted from blood. What the cell subset or site label conveys for this sample: unstimulated CD4+ memory T cells. The origin of the receptors is a human donor in good health.

This clone was seen a single time. The chain employs TRBV10-2 and TRBJ1-3; no firm D call. Trimming pared 6 bases from V and 6 bases from J, leaving 6 bases between. The CDR3 consists of 11 residues. Germline V gene sequence: CDR1 WSHSY, CDR2 SAAADI. The CDR3 region is CASRDVNTIYF. In nucleotides, the CDR3 is TGCGCCAGCAGGGACGTAAACACCATATATTTT.

The table lists this clone with a count of one. V is TRBV5-1 and J is TRBJ1-1, with D tentatively TRBD1 (6 bases). CDR3 size: 14 residues. V shed 4 bases and J shed 4 bases, with 14 bases lying between them. Germline lookup yields CDR1 SGHRS and CDR2 YFSETQ. In nucleotides, the CDR3 is TGCGCCAGCAGCGCAACAGGGACCTTCACTGAAGCTTTCTTT. It is translated as CASSATGTFTEAFF.

This clone was picked up a small number of times. This chain connects TRBV10-2 to TRBJ2-3, with 13 bases lining up with TRBD2. Germline loops: CDR1 WSHSY, CDR2 SAAADI. The CDR3 has 14 residues. The junction had 6 bases not matched to a gene; V was cut back by 10 bases and J by 5 bases. The chain's CDR3 is CATLGLAGRDTQYF. Here the CDR3 DNA reads TGCGCCACCCTGGGACTAGCGGGGAGAGATACGCAGTATTTT.

J is TRBJ2-1 and V is TRBV14, with 7 bases identical to TRBD2. Germline assignment: CDR1 SGHDN and CDR2 FVKESK. Trimming at V came to 6 bases and at J to 10 bases, leaving 6 bases not matched to a gene. The CDR3 runs 12 residues. This CDR3 is CASSRAGREQFF. The CDR3 DNA is TGTGCCAGCAGTCGAGCGGGGCGCGAGCAGTTCTTC.

V and J are TRBV6-5 and TRBJ2-7; 7 positions match TRBD1. CDR3 length: 15 amino acids. Trimming at V came to 6 bases and at J to 0 bases, leaving 8 bases not matched to a gene. The germline V gene encodes CDR1 MNHEY and CDR2 SVGAGI. The CDR3 nucleotides are TGTGCCAGCAGCTCCCCGGGACAGAGCTCCTACGAGCAGTACTTC. As protein: CASSSPGQSSYEQYF.

The chain has TRBV27 and TRBJ2-7; TRBD1 agrees at 7 bases. Germline assignment: CDR1 MNHEY and CDR2 SMNVEV (reference sequence). V gave up 5 bases and J gave up 3 bases; unmatched junction bases: 7. The CDR3 is 14 residues long. CDR3 sequence (DNA): TGTGCCAGCAGTCCGTCGGGACAGATCTACGAGCAGTACTTC. This codes for CASSPSGQIYEQYF.

The chain couples TRBV9 to TRBJ2-5, with 9 bases that match TRBD2. The germline V gene has CDR1 SGDLS and CDR2 YYNGEE. V lost 3 bases to trimming and J lost 4 bases; unmatched junction nucleotides: 4. The CDR3 is 14 amino acids. DNA of the CDR3: TGTGCCAGCAGCGAGGGACTAGCATCAGAGACCCAGTACTTC. Its protein is CASSEGLASETQYF.

In this sample, this clone turned up once. V and J are TRBV4-1 and TRBJ2-3; TRBD2 matches 7 bases. Germline V gives CDR1 MGHRA, CDR2 YSYEKL. V was clipped by 0 bases and J by 4 bases; unmatched bases: 4. This CDR3 region has 15 residues. CDR3 DNA sequence: TGCGCCAGCAGCCAAGATGGTGGGGGGGCAGATACGCAGTATTTT. Encoded protein: CASSQDGGGADTQYF.

With regard to this clone: The junction differs from germline at one of its ends, possibly a read error. The chain links TRBV11-3 to TRBJ1-1; D might be TRBD1 (6 bases). Germline V CDR1 and CDR2: SGHNT, YENEEA. The CDR3 has 13 amino acids. This chain's CDR3 is CAGSFVLGGERAF. CDR3 sequence (DNA): TGTGCCGGCAGCTTTGTTCTCGGGGGCGAGCGGGCTTTT.

This clone was counted a few times. The chain employs TRBV28 and TRBJ1-5; D not resolved. CDR3 length: 11 residues. Germline CDR1 and CDR2: MDHEN and SYDVKM. Deletions cut 4 bases from V and 9 bases from J, with 7 bases between. The CDR3 region is CASSSTRPQHF. CDR3 coding DNA: TGTGCCAGCAGTTCCACAAGGCCCCAGCATTTT.

The CDR3 coding sequence is TGTGCCAGCAGCCTAGAAGGGCGGGATCAAGAGACCCAGTACTTC. Translating it yields CASSLEGRDQETQYF. The chain links TRBV13 to TRBJ2-5; perhaps TRBD2 as D (6 bases). The germline gives CDR1 PRHDT, CDR2 FYEKMQ (reference sequence). The CDR3 has 15 residues. V shed 5 bases and J shed 2 bases, with 15 bases lying between them.

The V gene is TRBV30, the J gene TRBJ1-1; no definite D call. Between the trimmed V and J ends, which lost 3 bases and 0 bases, there was a span of 5 bases. The CDR3 covers 12 residues. The germline V gene encodes CDR1 GTSNPN and CDR2 SVGIG (reference sequence). CDR3 in DNA: TGTGCCTGGAGCGTCATGAACACTGAAGCTTTCTTT. As protein: CAWSVMNTEAFF.

The V call is TRBV6-1, the J call TRBJ2-5; D remains unclear. Germline V CDR1 and CDR2: MNHNS, SASEGT. This CDR3 has 15 residues. V gave up 0 bases and J gave up 1 base, with 9 bases separating them. CDR3 loop: CASSEAAWGQETQYF. The CDR3 DNA reads as TGTGCCAGCAGTGAAGCGGCTTGGGGCCAAGAGACCCAGTACTTC.

The chain has TRBV4-2 and TRBJ2-5, with 12 positions matching TRBD1. CDR1 is LGHNA and CDR2 is YNFKEQ in the germline V gene. The CDR3 is made up of 18 amino acids. V was pared by 2 bases and J by 0 bases, with 7 bases of the junction left unmatched. The CDR3 DNA is TGTGCCAGCAGCCAACCCGACCGGGACAGGGGGCACCAAGAGACCCAGTACTTC. Translation: CASSQPDRDRGHQETQYF.